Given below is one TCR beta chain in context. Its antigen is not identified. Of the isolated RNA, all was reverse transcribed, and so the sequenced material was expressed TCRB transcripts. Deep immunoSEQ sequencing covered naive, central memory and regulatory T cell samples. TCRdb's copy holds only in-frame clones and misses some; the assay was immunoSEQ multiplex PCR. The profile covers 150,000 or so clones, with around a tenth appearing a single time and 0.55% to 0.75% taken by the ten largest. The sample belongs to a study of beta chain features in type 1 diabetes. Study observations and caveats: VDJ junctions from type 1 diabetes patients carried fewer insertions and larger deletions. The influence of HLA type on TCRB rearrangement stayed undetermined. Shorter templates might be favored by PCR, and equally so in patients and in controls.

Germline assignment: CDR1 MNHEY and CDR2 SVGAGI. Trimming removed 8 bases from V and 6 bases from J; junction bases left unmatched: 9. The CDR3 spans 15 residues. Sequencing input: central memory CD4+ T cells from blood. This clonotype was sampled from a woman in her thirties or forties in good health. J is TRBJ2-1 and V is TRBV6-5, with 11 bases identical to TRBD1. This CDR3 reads CASGYRGQGVNEQFF. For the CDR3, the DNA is TGTGCCAGCGGATACAGGGGACAGGGGGTCAATGAGCAGTTCTTC.